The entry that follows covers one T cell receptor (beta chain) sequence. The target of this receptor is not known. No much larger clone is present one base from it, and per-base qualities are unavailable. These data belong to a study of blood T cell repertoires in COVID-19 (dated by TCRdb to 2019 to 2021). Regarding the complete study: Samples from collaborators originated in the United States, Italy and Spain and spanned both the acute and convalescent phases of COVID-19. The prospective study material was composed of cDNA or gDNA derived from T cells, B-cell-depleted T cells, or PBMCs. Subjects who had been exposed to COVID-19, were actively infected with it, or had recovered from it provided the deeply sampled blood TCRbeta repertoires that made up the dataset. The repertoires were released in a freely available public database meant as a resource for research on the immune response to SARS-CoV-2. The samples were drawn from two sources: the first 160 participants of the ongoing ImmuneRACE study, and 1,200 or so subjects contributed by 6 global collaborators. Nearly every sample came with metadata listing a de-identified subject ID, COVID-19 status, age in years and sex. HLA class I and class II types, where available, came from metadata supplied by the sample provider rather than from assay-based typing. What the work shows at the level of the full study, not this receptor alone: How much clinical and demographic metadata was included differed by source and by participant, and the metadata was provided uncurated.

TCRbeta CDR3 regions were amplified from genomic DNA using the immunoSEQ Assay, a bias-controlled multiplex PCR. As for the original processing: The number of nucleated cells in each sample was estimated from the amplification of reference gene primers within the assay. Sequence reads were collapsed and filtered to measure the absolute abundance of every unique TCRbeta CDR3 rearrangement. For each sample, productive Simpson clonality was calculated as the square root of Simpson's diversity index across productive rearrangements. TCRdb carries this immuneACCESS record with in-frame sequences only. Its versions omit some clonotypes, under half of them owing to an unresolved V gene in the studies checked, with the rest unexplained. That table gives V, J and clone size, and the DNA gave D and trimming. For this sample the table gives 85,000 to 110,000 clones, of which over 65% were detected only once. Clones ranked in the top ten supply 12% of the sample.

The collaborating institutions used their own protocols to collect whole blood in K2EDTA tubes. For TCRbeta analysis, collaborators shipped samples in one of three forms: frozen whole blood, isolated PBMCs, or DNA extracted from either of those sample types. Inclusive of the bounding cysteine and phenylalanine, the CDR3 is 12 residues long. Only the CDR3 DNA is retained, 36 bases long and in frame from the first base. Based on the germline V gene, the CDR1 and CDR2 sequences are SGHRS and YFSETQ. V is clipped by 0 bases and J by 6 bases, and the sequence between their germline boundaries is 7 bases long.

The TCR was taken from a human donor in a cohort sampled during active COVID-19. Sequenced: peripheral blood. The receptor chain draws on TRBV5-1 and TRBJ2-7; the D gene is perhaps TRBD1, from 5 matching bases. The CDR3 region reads CASSLARAEQYF. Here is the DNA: TGCGCCAGCAGCTTGGCCAGGGCCGAGCAGTACTTC.